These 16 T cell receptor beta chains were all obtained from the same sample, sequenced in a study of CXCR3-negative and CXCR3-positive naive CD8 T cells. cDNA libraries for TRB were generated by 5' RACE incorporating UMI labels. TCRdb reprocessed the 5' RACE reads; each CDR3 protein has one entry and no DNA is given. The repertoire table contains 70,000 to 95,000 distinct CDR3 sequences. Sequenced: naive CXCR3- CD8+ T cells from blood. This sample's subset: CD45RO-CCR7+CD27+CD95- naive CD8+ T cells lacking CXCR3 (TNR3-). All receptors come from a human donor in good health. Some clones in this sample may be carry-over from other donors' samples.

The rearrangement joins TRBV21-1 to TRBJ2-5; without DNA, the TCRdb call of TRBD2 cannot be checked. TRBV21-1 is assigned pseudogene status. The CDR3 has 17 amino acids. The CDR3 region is CASSKGSVAGGQETQYF.

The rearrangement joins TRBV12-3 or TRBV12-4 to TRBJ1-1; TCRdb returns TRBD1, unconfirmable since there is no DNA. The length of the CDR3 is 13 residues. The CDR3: CASSLWGDTEAFF.

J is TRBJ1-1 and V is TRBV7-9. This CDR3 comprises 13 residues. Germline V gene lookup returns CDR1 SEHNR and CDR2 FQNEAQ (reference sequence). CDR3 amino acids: CASSPWENTEAFF.

This CDR3 reads CASSLKDSGYQETQYF. The V call is TRBV7-9, the J call TRBJ2-5; with no DNA, the TCRdb D assignment of TRBD2 cannot be verified. Per the germline V gene, CDR1 is SEHNR and CDR2 is FQNEAQ (reference sequence). The CDR3 extends over 16 amino acids.

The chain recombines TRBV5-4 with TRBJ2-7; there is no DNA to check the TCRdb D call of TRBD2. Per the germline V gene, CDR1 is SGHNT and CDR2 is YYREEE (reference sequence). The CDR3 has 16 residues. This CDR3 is CASSSPSGLLVYEQYF.

CDR3 region: CSAPFRGVISYEQYF. The chain has TRBV20-1 and TRBJ2-7; as DNA is missing, the TRBD1 call by TCRdb cannot be tested. There are 15 residues in the CDR3. Germline CDR1 reads DFQATT; CDR2 reads SNEGSKA (reference sequence).

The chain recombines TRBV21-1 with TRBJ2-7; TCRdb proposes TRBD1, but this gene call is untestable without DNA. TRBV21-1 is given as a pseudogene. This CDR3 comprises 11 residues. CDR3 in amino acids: CASGDTYEQYF.

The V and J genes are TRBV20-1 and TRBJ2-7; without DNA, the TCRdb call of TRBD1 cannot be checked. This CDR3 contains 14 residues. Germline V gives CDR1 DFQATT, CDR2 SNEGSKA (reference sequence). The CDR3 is CSATPQGDGAEQYF.

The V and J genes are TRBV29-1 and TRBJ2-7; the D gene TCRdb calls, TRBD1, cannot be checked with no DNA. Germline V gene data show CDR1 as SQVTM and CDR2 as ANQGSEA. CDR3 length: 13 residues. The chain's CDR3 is CSVVGGDSYEQYF.

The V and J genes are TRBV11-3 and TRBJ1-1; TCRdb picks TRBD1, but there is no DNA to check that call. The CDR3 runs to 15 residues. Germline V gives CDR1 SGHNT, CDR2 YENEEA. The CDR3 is CASSLTGGGNTEAFF.

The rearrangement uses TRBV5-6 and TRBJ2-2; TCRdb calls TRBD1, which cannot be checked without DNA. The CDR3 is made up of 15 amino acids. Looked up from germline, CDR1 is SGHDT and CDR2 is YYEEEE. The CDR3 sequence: CASSSPSGNTGELFF.

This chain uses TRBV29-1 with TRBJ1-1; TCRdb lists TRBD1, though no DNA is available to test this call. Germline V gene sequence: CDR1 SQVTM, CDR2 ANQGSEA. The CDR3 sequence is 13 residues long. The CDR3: CSVEGGESTEAFF.

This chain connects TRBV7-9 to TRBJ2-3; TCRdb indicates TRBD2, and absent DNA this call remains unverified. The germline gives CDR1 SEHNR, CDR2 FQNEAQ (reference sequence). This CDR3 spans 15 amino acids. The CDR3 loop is CASSPLLAGTDTQYF.

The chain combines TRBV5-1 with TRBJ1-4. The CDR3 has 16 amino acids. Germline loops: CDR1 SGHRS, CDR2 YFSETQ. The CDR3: CASRSGMVATNEKLFF.

This chain's CDR3 is CASSPRDRAGETQYF. This sequence joins TRBV19 and TRBJ2-5; TCRdb indicates TRBD1, and absent DNA this call remains unverified. Germline CDR1 reads LNHDA; CDR2 reads SQIVND (reference sequence). The CDR3 covers 15 residues.

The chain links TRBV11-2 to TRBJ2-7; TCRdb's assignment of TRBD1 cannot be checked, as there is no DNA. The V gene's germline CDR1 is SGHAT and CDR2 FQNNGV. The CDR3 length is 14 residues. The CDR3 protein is CASSLDRGSVEQYF. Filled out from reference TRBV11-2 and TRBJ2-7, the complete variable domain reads EAGVAQSPRYKIIEKRQSVAFWCNPISGHATLYWYQQILGQGPKLLIQFQNNGVVDDSQLPKDRFSAERLKGVDSTLKIQPAKLEDSAVYLCASSLDRGSVEQYFGPGTRLTVT.